The next 4 T cell receptor beta chains were all read from a single sample in a study of T cell repertoires in cytomegalovirus infection. From the reads, TCRdb called clonotypes with MiXCR, one entry per CDR3 protein. The sample yields a few hundred thousand distinct CDR3 sequences, roughly 13% seen once. The specimen was PBMCs. Source of these receptors: a human donor in good health (CMV status not recorded). Some clones in this sample may be carry-over from other donors' samples.

This clonotype appeared a few times. The CDR3 reads CATSGRGELFF. The CDR3 bases are TGTGCCACCTCGGGCCGAGGGGAGCTGTTTTTT. The rearrangement uses TRBV12-3 or TRBV12-4 and TRBJ2-2; no clear D gene. The V gene lost 10 bases and the J gene lost 8 bases, with 11 bases spanning the gap. The CDR3 totals 11 residues.

CDR3 amino acids: CASRRDLRETQYF. In nucleotides, the CDR3 is TGTGCCAGCAGGAGGGACCTCCGGGAGACCCAGTACTTC. The chain couples TRBV7-2 to TRBJ2-5, with D tentatively TRBD1 or TRBD2 (5 bases each). The germline V gene has CDR1 SGHTA and CDR2 FQGNSA. V dropped 6 bases and J dropped 5 bases, with 13 bases sitting between them. CDR3 length equals 13 residues.

This clonotype occurred many times. V gene TRBV7-2 combines with J gene TRBJ2-3; D possibly matches TRBD1 or TRBD2 (6 bases each). The CDR3 runs to 15 residues. Trimming took 1 base from V and 5 from J, leaving 13 bases between them. From germline, CDR1 is SGHTA and CDR2 FQGNSA. The CDR3, as DNA: TGTGCCAGCAGCTTAGGGGGGGCCGGGAAAGATACGCAGTATTTT. Translating gives CASSLGGAGKDTQYF.

This clonotype has ten or more counts. The V call is TRBV29-1, the J call TRBJ2-7; TRBD1 matches 9 bases. This CDR3 spans 13 amino acids. CDR1 is SQVTM and CDR2 is ANQGSEA in the germline V gene. Unmatched junction bases numbered 4, after V lost 6 bases and J lost 1 base. As DNA, the CDR3 is TGCAGCGTGGGACAGGGAAGGTCCTACGAGCAGTACTTC. Translation gives CSVGQGRSYEQYF.